This T cell receptor beta chain was captured in a study of T-cell reconstitution after alpha-beta-depleted transplantation in children. The authors prepared the TCRbeta library with unique molecular identifiers. TCRdb passed the PCR reads through MiXCR, listing each CDR3 protein once. The repertoire includes 500,000 or so distinct CDR3 sequences, over 9.5% of them detected once, and 12% to 15% sits in the top ten. The CDR3 spans 14 residues. Germline V gene sequence: CDR1 SGHRS, CDR2 YFSETQ. The V and J ends lost 4 bases and 5 bases respectively, with 15 bases between them. General study results and limits: T cells produced anew were the main source of T-cell counts and diversity one year after transplant.

Comment on this clonotype: The antigen is undetermined.

The J gene is TRBJ2-5, the V gene TRBV5-1; TRBD1 is a possible D gene (6 bases). The source of this sequence is a female patient between 2 and 15 years old who had a stem cell transplant for aplastic anemia, so the T cells may come from the graft donor. The material was PBMCs, mostly from graft donor cells, obtained 180 days after TCRalphabeta/CD19-depleted stem cell transplant. In DNA, the CDR3 is TGCGCCAGCAGCCGAAAACAGGGAAGGGAGACCCAGTACTTC. It is translated as CASSRKQGRETQYF.